This T cell receptor beta chain was sequenced in a study of T-cell reconstitution after alpha-beta-depleted transplantation in children. Whole-study findings and limits: The high TCRbeta diversity at day 60 in some patients came from surviving recipient T cells and thymic progenitors. It was reported that alpha-beta T cells came from several hundred expanded graft clones (about two months after transplant).

The CDR3 is made up of 15 amino acids. V was pared by 4 bases and J by 0 bases, with 11 bases between. Germline values: CDR1 SGHRS, CDR2 YFSETQ. This clonotype showed up many times. Antigen: not known. Preparation of the TCRbeta library used unique molecular identifiers. TCRdb reanalysed the PCR reads using MiXCR and keeps one entry per CDR3 protein. The sample comprises under 850,000 distinct CDR3 sequences, 13% of which are singletons, and about 0.77% rests with the top ten. This chain joins TRBV5-1 and TRBJ2-1; D call uncertain. This TCR was sampled from a girl aged 2 to 10 with congenital amegakaryocytic thrombocytopenia, due to receive a stem cell transplant. The sample here was PBMCs, taken before TCRalphabeta/CD19-depleted stem cell transplant. This CDR3 reads CASSLRTFSYNEQFF. CDR3 DNA sequence: TGCGCCAGCAGCCTCAGGACCTTCTCCTACAATGAGCAGTTCTTC.